The 12 T cell receptor beta chains below were found in one sample sequenced in a study of T-cell reconstitution after alpha-beta-depleted transplantation in children. Unique molecular identifiers were incorporated during preparation of the TCRbeta library. TCRdb called the PCR reads again in MiXCR, with one record for every CDR3 protein. The sample lists a few hundred thousand distinct CDR3 sequences; roughly a quarter were seen once. The specimen comprised PBMCs, sampled before TCRalphabeta/CD19-depleted stem cell transplant. Receptors were obtained from a boy under two years old with Wiskott-Aldrich syndrome, due to receive a stem cell transplant.

A few counts support this clonotype. The chain employs TRBV27 and TRBJ2-3; no definite D call. This CDR3 is built from 15 residues. The V and J ends lost 3 bases and 0 bases respectively, with 10 bases between them. Germline values: CDR1 MNHEY, CDR2 SMNVEV (reference sequence). The CDR3 loop reads CASSFTVPSTDTQYF. CDR3 DNA sequence: TGTGCCAGCAGTTTCACGGTACCTAGCACAGATACGCAGTATTTT.

This clonotype was counted only a few times. The V and J genes are TRBV5-6 and TRBJ2-5; tentatively, D is TRBD1 (5 bases). Germline V CDR1 and CDR2: SGHDT, YYEEEE. This CDR3 has 14 residues. The V end lost 1 base, the J end lost 4 bases, and 11 bases lay between the germline ends. CDR3 coding DNA: TGTGCCAGCAGCTTGATAACAGGCGGAGAGACCCAGTACTTC. Translated: CASSLITGGETQYF.

The V and J genes are TRBV29-1 and TRBJ2-3; D could derive from TRBD1 or TRBD2 (5 bases each). Germline loops: CDR1 SQVTM, CDR2 ANQGSEA. V lost 5 bases and J 0 bases, leaving 15 bases between the germline ends. The CDR3 is 15 amino acids. The CDR3 spells CSVLRDGTSTDTQYF. In nucleotides, the CDR3 is TGCAGCGTTCTTAGGGACGGAACTAGCACAGATACGCAGTATTTT.

The V gene is TRBV3-1, the J gene TRBJ2-2; a possible D gene is TRBD1 (5 bases). The germline V gene has CDR1 LGHDT and CDR2 YNNKEL (reference sequence). The CDR3 sequence is 17 residues long. The V and J ends lost 1 base and 0 bases respectively, with 12 bases between them. Here the CDR3 DNA reads TGTGCCAGCAGCCAAGCGCCAGGGTCTCCGAACACCGGGGAGCTGTTTTTT. Its translation: CASSQAPGSPNTGELFF.

J is TRBJ1-1 and V is TRBV11-2; D is unclear. Between the trimmed V and J ends, which lost 0 bases and 4 bases, there was a span of 12 bases. Germline CDR1 SGHAT, CDR2 FQNNGV. This CDR3 comprises 15 residues. The DNA of the CDR3 is TGTGCCAGCAGCTTAGATCAAGGGAGAAGCACTGAAGCTTTCTTT. Protein: CASSLDQGRSTEAFF.

This clonotype was seen a few times. The V call is TRBV10-3, the J call TRBJ2-5; D is unresolved. V lost 2 bases to trimming and J lost 7 bases, with 8 bases between them. Germline values: CDR1 ENHRY, CDR2 SYGVKD. The CDR3 loop spans 12 amino acids. CDR3 in DNA: TGTGCCATCAGTGAGACTATGTCGACCCAGTACTTC. Residues: CAISETMSTQYF.

This clonotype was seen more than once but under ten times. This chain connects TRBV4-2 to TRBJ2-7; D unclear. Germline V gene sequence: CDR1 LGHNA, CDR2 YNFKEQ. The CDR3 sequence is 15 residues long. V gave up 0 bases and J gave up 2 bases, with 11 bases separating them. CDR3: CASSQELDRTYEQYF. CDR3 DNA sequence: TGTGCCAGCAGCCAAGAGTTAGACCGTACCTACGAGCAGTACTTC.

This clonotype was observed a handful of times. The genes are TRBV20-1 and TRBJ2-5; D is ambiguous. Germline V CDR1 and CDR2: DFQATT, SNEGSKA (reference sequence). The length of the CDR3 is 14 residues. V was clipped by 3 bases and J by 4 bases, with 15 bases between them. CDR3 nucleotides: TGCAGTGCTAGGGTCGAACAGTCCGGAGAGACCCAGTACTTC. Residues: CSARVEQSGETQYF.

This clonotype turned up a few times. The CDR3 coding sequence is TGCGCCAGCAGCCGTCCCGGGACTAGCGGGAGCGGAGAAGATACGCAGTATTTT. Its translation is CASSRPGTSGSGEDTQYF. The chain links TRBV5-1 to TRBJ2-3, with 14 bases identical to TRBD2. The V gene's germline CDR1 is SGHRS and CDR2 YFSETQ. CDR3 length equals 18 residues. The trim removed 4 bases at V and 5 bases at J, leaving 12 bases unmatched.

This clonotype was detected only a few times. V gene TRBV4-2 combines with J gene TRBJ2-6; D uncertain. The CDR3 totals 18 residues. The V gene lost 3 bases and the J gene lost 0 bases, with 15 bases spanning the gap. Germline lookup yields CDR1 LGHNA and CDR2 YNFKEQ. Here the CDR3 DNA reads TGTGCCAGCAGCCAGGATGGCACTCCTTCCTCTGGGGCCAACGTCCTGACTTTC. Residues: CASSQDGTPSSGANVLTF.

This chain connects TRBV28 to TRBJ1-2, with TRBD1 matching 7 bases. The CDR3 spans 13 residues. Germline-derived CDR1 and CDR2 are MDHEN and SYDVKM. V lost 7 bases and J lost 5; bases outside the gene matches: 7. CDR3 nucleotides: TGTGCCAGCACCTTCCAGGGGGAATATGGCTACACCTTC. Translating it yields CASTFQGEYGYTF.

This chain links TRBV14 with TRBJ2-2; 7 bases map to TRBD1. This CDR3 has 15 residues. Germline loops: CDR1 SGHDN, CDR2 FVKESK. V was pared by 3 bases and J by 4 bases, with 5 bases of the junction left unmatched. The CDR3 DNA sequence: TGTGCCAGCAGCCATAAGGACAGGCTCACCGGGGAGCTGTTTTTT. Translated: CASSHKDRLTGELFF.